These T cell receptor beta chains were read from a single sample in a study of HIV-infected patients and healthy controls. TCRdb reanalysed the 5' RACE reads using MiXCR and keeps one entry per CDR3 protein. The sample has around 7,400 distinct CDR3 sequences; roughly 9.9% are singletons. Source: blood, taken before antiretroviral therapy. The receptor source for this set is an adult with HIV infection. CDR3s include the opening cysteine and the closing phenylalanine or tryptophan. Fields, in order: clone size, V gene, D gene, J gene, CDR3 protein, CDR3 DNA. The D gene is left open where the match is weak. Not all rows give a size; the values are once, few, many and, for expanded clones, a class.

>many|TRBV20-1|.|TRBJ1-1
CSARDLGNTEAFF
TGCAGTGCTAGAGATCTCGGGAACACTGAAGCTTTCTTT
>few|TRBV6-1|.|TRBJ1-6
CASSEAPGDNSPLHF
TGTGCCAGCAGTGAAGCGCCCGGGGATAATTCACCCCTCCACTTT
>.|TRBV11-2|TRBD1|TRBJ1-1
CASSLQGGGTEAFF
TGTGCCAGCAGTTTGCAGGGGGGGGGCACTGAAGCTTTCTTT
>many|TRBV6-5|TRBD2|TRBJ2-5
CASSYSSSGRETQYF
TGTGCCAGCAGTTACTCGAGTAGCGGGAGGGAGACCCAGTACTTC
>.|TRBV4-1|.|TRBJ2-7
CASSQFVDPPREQYF
TGCGCCAGCAGCCAATTTGTGGACCCACCGCGAGAGCAGTACTTC
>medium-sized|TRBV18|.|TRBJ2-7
CASSETYEQYF
TGTGCCAGCTCGGAGACCTACGAGCAGTACTTC
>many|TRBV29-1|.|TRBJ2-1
CSVFSSGNEQFF
TGCAGCGTTTTTTCCAGCGGAAATGAGCAGTTCTTC
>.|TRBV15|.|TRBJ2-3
CATSGGSVADTQYF
TGTGCCACCAGCGGTGGGAGTGTCGCAGATACGCAGTATTTT
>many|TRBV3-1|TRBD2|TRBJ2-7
CASSPSDSGPTYEQYF
TGTGCCAGCAGCCCCAGCGATAGCGGGCCGACCTACGAGCAGTACTTC
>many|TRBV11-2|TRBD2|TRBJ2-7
CASSFSGGSREQYF
TGTGCCAGCAGCTTCTCCGGGGGGTCGCGCGAGCAGTACTTC
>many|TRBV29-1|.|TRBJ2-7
CSSVGGHGEQYF
TGCAGCTCGGTCGGAGGCCACGGCGAGCAGTACTTC
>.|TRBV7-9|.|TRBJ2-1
CASSLGNEQFF
TGTGCCAGCAGCCTGGGGAATGAGCAGTTCTTC
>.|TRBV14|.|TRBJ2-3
CASSPVPNTQYF
TGTGCCAGCAGCCCTGTACCGAATACGCAGTATTTT
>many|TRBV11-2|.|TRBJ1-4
CASSLDRKLFF
TGTGCCAGCAGCTTAGATCGAAAACTGTTTTTT
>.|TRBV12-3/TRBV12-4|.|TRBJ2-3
CASSLRQGGDTQYF
TGTGCCAGCAGTTTGAGGCAGGGGGGAGATACGCAGTATTTT
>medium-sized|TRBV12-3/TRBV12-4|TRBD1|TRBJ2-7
CASSLGSGGQYEQYF
TGTGCCAGCAGTTTAGGGTCAGGGGGACAATACGAGCAGTACTTC
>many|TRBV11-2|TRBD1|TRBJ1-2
CASSPDSDRPYGYTF
TGTGCCAGCAGCCCCGACTCGGACAGGCCCTATGGCTACACCTTC
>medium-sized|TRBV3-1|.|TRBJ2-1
CASSEGGVTEQFF
TGTGCCAGCAGCGAAGGGGGAGTAACTGAGCAGTTCTTC
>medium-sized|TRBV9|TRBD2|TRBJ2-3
CASSVTSGVADTQYF
TGTGCCAGCAGCGTGACTAGCGGGGTTGCAGATACGCAGTATTTT
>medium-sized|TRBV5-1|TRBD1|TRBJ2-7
CASSPLQGTGYEQYF
TGCGCCAGCAGCCCCTTACAGGGGACAGGCTACGAGCAGTACTTC
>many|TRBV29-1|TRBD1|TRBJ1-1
CSQARGTYTEAFF
TGCAGTCAGGCCAGGGGGACGTACACTGAAGCTTTCTTT
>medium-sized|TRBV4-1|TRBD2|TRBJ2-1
CASRREGHNEQFF
TGCGCCAGCAGGCGGGAGGGGCACAATGAGCAGTTCTTC
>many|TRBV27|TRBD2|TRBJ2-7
CASSFSRGEVGYEQYF
TGTGCCAGCAGTTTCTCCCGGGGGGAAGTGGGCTACGAGCAGTACTTC
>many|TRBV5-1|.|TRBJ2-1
CASSYLDGDNEQFF
TGCGCCAGCAGCTACCTGGACGGAGACAATGAGCAGTTCTTC
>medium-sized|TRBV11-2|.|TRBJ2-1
CASSPAGAYNEQFF
TGTGCCAGCAGCCCTGCCGGGGCCTACAATGAGCAGTTCTTC
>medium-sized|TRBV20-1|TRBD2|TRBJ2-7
CSALQTSGSYEQYF
TGCAGTGCCCTACAGACTAGCGGGAGCTACGAGCAGTACTTC
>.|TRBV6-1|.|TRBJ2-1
CASSESRGYEQFF
TGTGCCAGCAGTGAAAGCCGGGGCTATGAGCAGTTCTTC
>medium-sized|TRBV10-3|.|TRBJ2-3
CATNRDPRDTQYF
TGTGCCACCAACCGGGACCCGCGAGATACGCAGTATTTT
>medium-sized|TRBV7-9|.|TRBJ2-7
CASGVEQYF
TGTGCCAGCGGGGTCGAGCAGTACTTC
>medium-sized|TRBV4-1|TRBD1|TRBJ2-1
CASSQDWGQGVVNEQFF
TGCGCCAGCAGCCAAGATTGGGGACAGGGGGTTGTCAATGAGCAGTTCTTC
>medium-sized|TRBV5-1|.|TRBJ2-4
CASSLNQAKNIQYF
TGCGCCAGCAGCTTGAACCAAGCCAAAAACATTCAGTACTTC
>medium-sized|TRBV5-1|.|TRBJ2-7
CASSFAEGVDEQYF
TGCGCCAGCAGCTTTGCCGAGGGTGTGGACGAGCAGTACTTC
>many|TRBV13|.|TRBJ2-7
CASSSKGGAYEQYF
TGTGCCAGCAGCTCGAAGGGGGGCGCCTACGAGCAGTACTTC
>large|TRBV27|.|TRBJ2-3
CASSLFSGAPDTQYF
TGTGCCAGCAGTTTATTTAGCGGAGCCCCAGATACGCAGTATTTT
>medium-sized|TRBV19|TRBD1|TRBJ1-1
CASSPGTGNTEAFF
TGTGCCAGTAGTCCCGGGACAGGGAACACTGAAGCTTTCTTT
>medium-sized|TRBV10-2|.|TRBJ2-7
CAHSGGQRAYEQYF
TGCGCCCACAGCGGCGGACAAAGAGCCTACGAGCAGTACTTC
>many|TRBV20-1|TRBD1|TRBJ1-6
CSARRGQGSPLHF
TGCAGTGCTAGAAGGGGGCAAGGTTCACCCCTCCACTTT
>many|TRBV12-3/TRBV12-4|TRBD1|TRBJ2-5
CASSLRDSSEETQYF
TGTGCCAGCAGTTTACGGGACAGTAGCGAGGAGACCCAGTACTTC
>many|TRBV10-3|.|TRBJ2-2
CAIRVRGTGELFF
TGTGCCATCAGGGTCAGGGGCACCGGGGAGCTGTTTTTT
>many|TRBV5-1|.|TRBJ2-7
CASSLGSDRTAYEQYF
TGCGCCAGCAGCTTGGGCTCCGACAGGACAGCCTACGAGCAGTACTTC
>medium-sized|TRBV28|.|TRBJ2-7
CAGSTASYEQYF
TGTGCCGGATCGACAGCCTCCTACGAGCAGTACTTC
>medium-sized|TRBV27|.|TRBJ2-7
CAIKDDANEQYF
TGTGCCATCAAGGACGATGCCAACGAGCAGTACTTC
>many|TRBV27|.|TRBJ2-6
CASSELSGANVLTF
TGTGCCAGCAGTGAGCTCTCTGGGGCCAACGTCCTGACTTTC
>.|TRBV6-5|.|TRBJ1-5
CASSYSGDSNQPQHF
TGTGCCAGCAGTTACTCAGGGGATAGCAATCAGCCCCAGCATTTT
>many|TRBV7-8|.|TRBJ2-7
CASSPAQGGEQYF
TGTGCCAGCAGCCCCGCCCAGGGAGGCGAGCAGTACTTC
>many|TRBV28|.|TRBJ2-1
CASSLWPNNEQFF
TGTGCCAGCAGTTTGTGGCCAAACAATGAGCAGTTCTTC
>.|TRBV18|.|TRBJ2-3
CASSPFLERADTQYF
TGTGCCAGCTCACCCTTTTTAGAGCGGGCAGATACGCAGTATTTT
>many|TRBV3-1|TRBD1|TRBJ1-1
CASSQDKQGISPYLADTEAFF
TGTGCCAGCAGCCAAGATAAACAGGGGATCTCCCCGTACCTTGCGGACACTGAAGCTTTCTTT
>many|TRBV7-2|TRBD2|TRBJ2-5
CASSTSGRAPIRETQYF
TGTGCCAGCAGCACCAGCGGGAGGGCCCCAATACGAGAGACCCAGTACTTC
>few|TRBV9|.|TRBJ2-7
CASSKGSGLSYEQYF
TGTGCCAGCAGCAAGGGGAGCGGCCTTTCCTACGAGCAGTACTTC
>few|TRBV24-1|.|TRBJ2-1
CATSDYGSTGGNEQFF
TGTGCCACCAGTGATTACGGGAGTACCGGCGGCAATGAGCAGTTCTTC
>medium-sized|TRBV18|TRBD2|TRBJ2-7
CASSPSFGLADLYEQYF
TGTGCCAGCTCACCAAGTTTCGGGCTAGCGGACCTCTACGAGCAGTACTTC
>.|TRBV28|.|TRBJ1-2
CASSRGGYTF
TGTGCCAGCAGTCGAGGGGGCTACACCTTC
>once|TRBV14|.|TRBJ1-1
CASSQMGALNTEAFF
TGTGCCAGCAGCCAAATGGGGGCGTTGAACACTGAAGCTTTCTTT
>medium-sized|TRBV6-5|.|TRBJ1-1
CASSLVDGTEAFF
TGTGCCAGCAGCCTCGTTGATGGGACTGAAGCTTTCTTT